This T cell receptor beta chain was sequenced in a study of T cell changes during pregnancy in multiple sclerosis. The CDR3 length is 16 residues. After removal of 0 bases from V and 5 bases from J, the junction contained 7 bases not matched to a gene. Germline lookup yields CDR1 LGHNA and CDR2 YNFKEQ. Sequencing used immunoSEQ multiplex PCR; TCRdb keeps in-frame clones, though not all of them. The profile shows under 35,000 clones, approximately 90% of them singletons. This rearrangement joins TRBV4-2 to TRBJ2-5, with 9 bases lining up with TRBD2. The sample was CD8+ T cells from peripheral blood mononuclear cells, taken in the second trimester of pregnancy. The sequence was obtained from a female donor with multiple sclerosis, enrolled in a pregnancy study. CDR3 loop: CASSQDNSGGPETQYF. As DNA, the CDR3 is TGTGCCAGCAGCCAAGATAATAGCGGGGGTCCGGAGACCCAGTACTTC.